The text below deals with one TCR beta chain. This PCR relied on a set of 60 Vbeta primers and 13 Jbeta primers. Clones were sequenced by immunoSEQ multiplex PCR, and TCRdb holds only the in-frame ones, with some missing. The table records roughly 180,000 clones, around 80% of them present only once. This entry comes from a study of cytomegalovirus exposure and HLA in healthy donors. Study in general: Approximately 180 million T cells yielded 117 million unique TCR beta sequences, as an earlier analysis found.

The CDR3 has 13 amino acids. Germline values: CDR1 WNHNN, CDR2 SYGVQD (reference sequence). Trimming left V 4 bases short and J 6 bases short, with 13 bases between. The receptor was derived from a woman between 45 and 65 years old in good health and CMV-seropositive. Sequencing used PBMCs. The rearrangement joins TRBV10-1 to TRBJ2-7, with D possibly being TRBD1 (5 bases). The CDR3 DNA reads as TGCGCCAGCAGTGCAGGGTTACCGGGCGAGCAGTACTTC. Translation: CASSAGLPGEQYF.